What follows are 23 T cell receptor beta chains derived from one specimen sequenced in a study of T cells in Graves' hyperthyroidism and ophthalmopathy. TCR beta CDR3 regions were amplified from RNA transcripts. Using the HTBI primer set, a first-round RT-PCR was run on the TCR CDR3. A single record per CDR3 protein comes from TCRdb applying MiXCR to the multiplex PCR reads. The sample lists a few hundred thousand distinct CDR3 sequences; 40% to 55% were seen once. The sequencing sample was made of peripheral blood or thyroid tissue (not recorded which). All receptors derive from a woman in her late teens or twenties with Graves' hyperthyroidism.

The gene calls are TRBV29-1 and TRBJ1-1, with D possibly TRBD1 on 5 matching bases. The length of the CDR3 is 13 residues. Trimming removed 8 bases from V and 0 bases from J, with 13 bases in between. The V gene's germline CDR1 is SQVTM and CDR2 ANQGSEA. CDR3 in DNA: TGCAGCACCCTCGGGGCAGTGAACACTGAAGCTTTCTTT. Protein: CSTLGAVNTEAFF.

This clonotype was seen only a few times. Here the CDR3 DNA reads TGTGCCAGCAGCGAGACTAGCGGGACAGGGGGTGAGACCCAGTACTTC. Translation: CASSETSGTGGETQYF. The chain links TRBV7-2 to TRBJ2-5; D is perhaps TRBD1 or TRBD2 (11 bases each). Germline lookup yields CDR1 SGHTA and CDR2 FQGNSA. The CDR3 loop spans 16 amino acids. V was pared by 5 bases and J by 5 bases, with 21 bases between.

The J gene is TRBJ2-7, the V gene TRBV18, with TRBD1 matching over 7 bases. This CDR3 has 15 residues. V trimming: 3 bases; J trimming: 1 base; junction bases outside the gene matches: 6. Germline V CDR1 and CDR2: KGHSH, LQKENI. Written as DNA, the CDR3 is TGTGCCAGCTCACCCGGACAGGCTAGGTCCTACGAGCAGTACTTC. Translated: CASSPGQARSYEQYF.

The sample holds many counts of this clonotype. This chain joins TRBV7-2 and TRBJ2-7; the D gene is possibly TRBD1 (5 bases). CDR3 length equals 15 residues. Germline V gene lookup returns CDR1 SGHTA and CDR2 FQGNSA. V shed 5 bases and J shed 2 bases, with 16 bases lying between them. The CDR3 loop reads CASSHTGSGAYEQYF. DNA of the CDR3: TGTGCCAGCAGCCATACAGGTTCTGGTGCCTACGAGCAGTACTTC.

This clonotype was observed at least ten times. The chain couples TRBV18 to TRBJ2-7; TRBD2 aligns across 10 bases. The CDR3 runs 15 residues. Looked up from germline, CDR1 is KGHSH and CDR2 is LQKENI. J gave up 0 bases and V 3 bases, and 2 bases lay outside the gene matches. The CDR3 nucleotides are TGTGCCAGCTCACCCGGGACTAGCGTCTCCTACGAGCAGTACTTC. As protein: CASSPGTSVSYEQYF.

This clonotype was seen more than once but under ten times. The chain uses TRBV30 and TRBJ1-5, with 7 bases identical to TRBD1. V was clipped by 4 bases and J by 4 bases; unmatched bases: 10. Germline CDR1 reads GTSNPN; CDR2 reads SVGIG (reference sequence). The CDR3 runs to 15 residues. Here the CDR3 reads CAWTTGSAANQPQHF. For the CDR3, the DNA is TGTGCCTGGACGACAGGGTCGGCCGCAAATCAGCCCCAGCATTTT. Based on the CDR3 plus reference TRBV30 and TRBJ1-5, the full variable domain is SQTIHQWPATLVQPVGSPLSLECTVEGTSNPNLYWYRQAAGRGLQLLFYSVGIGQISSEVPQNLSASRPQDRQFILSSKKLLLSDSGFYLCAWTTGSAANQPQHFGDGTRLSIL.

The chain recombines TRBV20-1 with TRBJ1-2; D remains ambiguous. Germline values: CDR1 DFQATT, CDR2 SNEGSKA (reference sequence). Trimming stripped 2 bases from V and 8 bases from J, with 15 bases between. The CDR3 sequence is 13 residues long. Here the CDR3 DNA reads TGCAGTGCTAGATCCGCGGGAGCTGGGGGCTACACCTTC. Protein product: CSARSAGAGGYTF.

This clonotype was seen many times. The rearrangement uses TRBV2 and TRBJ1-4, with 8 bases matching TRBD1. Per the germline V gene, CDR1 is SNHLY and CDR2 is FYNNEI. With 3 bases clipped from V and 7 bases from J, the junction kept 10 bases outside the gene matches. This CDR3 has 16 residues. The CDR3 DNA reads TGTGCCAGCAGTGAGGGTACAGGGGGAATCGGTGAAAAACTGTTTTTT. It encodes CASSEGTGGIGEKLFF. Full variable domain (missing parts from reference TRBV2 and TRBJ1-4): EPEVTQTPSHQVTQMGQEVILRCVPISNHLYFYWYRQILGQKVEFLVSFYNNEISEKSEIFDDQFSVERPDGSNFTLKIRSTKLEDSAMYFCASSEGTGGIGEKLFFGSGTQLSVL.

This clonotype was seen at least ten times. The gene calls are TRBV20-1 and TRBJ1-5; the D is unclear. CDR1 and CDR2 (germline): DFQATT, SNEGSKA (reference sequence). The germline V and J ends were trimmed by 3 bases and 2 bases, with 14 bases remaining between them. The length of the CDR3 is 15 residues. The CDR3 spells CSASGHGGGNQPQHF. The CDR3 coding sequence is TGCAGTGCTAGTGGGCACGGAGGTGGCAATCAGCCCCAGCATTTT.

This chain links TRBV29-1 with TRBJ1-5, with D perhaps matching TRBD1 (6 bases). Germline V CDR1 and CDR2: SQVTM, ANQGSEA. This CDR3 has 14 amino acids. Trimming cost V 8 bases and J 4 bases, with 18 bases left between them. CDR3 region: CSSPPGGPNQPQHF. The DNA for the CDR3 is TGCAGCTCACCTCCGGGGGGCCCGAATCAGCCCCAGCATTTT.

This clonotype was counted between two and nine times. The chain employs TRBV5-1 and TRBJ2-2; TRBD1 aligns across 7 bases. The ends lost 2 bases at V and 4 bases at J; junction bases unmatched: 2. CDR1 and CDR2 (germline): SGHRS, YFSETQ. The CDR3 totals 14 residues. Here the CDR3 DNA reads TGCGCCAGCAGCTTAGACAGGGTCACCGGGGAGCTGTTTTTT. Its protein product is CASSLDRVTGELFF.

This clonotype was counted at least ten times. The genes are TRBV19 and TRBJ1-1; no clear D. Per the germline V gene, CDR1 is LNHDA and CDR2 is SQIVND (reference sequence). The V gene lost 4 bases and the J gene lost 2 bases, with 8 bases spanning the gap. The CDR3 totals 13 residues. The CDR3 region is CASSTGRNTEAFF. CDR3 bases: TGTGCCAGTAGTACCGGGAGAAACACTGAAGCTTTCTTT.

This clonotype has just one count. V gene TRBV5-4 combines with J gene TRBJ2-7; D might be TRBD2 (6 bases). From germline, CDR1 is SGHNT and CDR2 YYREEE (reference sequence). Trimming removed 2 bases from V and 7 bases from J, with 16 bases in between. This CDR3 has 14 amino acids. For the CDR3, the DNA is TGTGCCAGCAGCTTTCGACGGGAGAGTCATGAGCAGTACTTC. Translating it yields CASSFRRESHEQYF.

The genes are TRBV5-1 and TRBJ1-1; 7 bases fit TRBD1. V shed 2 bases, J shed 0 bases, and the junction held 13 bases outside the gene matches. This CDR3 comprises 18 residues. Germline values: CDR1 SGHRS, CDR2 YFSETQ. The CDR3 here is CASSLGSGTAPMNTEAFF. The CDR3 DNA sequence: TGCGCCAGCAGCTTAGGCTCCGGGACAGCCCCAATGAACACTGAAGCTTTCTTT.

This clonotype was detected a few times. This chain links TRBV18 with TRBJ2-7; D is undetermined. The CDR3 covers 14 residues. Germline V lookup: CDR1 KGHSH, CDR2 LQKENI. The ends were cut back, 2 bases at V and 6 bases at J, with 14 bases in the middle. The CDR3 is CASSPGIREPEQYF. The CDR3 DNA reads TGTGCCAGCTCACCAGGGATAAGGGAACCCGAGCAGTACTTC.

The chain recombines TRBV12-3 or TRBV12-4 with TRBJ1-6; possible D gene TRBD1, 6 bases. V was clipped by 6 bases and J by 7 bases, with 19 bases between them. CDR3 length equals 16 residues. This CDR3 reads CASSRTGYRENSPLHF. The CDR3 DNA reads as TGTGCCAGCAGCCGAACAGGGTACAGAGAAAATTCACCCCTCCACTTT.

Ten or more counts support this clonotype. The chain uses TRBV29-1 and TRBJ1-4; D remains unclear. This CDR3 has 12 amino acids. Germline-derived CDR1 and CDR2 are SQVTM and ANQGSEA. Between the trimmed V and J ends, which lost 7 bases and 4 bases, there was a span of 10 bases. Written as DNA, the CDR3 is TGCAGCGGCCGGGGTTTTAATGAAAAACTGTTTTTT. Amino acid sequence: CSGRGFNEKLFF.

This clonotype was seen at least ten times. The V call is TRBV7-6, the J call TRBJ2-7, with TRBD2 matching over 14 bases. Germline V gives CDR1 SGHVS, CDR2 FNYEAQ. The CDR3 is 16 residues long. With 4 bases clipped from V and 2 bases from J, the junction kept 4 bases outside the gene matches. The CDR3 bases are TGTGCCAGCAGCTACCTGACTAGCGGGAGGGCCTACGAGCAGTACTTC. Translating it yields CASSYLTSGRAYEQYF.

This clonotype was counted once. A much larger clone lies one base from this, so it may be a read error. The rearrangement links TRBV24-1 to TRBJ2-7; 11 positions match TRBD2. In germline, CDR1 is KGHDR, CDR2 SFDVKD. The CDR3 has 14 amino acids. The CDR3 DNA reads TGTGCCAGCAGCGCGGGACTAGCGGACTACGAGCAGCACTTC. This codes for CASSAGLADYEQHF.

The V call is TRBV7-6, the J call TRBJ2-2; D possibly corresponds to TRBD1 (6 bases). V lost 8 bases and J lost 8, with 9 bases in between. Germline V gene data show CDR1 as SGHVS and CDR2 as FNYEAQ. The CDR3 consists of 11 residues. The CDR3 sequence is CASYGTGELFF. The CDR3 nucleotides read TGTGCCAGCTACGGGACAGGGGAGCTGTTTTTT.

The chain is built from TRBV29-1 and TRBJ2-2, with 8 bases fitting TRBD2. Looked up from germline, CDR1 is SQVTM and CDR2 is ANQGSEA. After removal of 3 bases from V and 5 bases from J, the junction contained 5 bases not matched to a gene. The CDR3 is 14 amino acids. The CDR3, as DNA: TGCAGCGTTGAGGGTAGCGGGATGACCGGGGAGCTGTTTTTT. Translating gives CSVEGSGMTGELFF.

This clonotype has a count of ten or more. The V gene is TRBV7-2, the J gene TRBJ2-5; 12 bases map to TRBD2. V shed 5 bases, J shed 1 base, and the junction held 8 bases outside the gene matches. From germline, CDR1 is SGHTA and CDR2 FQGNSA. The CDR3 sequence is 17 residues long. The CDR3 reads CASSKLAGGGRQETQYF. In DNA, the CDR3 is TGTGCCAGCAGCAAACTAGCGGGAGGAGGACGCCAAGAGACCCAGTACTTC.

CDR3 DNA: TGCGCCAGCAGCCAAACCGGGACAGGGGGCTCTGAAGCTTTCTTT. Encoded protein: CASSQTGTGGSEAFF. The chain joins TRBV4-1 to TRBJ1-1, with TRBD1 matching over 12 bases. Germline V gene data show CDR1 as MGHRA and CDR2 as YSYEKL. V gave up 2 bases and J gave up 6 bases; unmatched junction bases: 4. The CDR3 spans 15 residues.